This T cell receptor (beta chain) was sequenced in a study of blood T cell repertoires in COVID-19. Across the study: Sites across the United States, Italy and Spain contributed samples from acute and convalescent COVID-19.

CDR1 and CDR2 (germline): MNHEY, SVGAGI. CDR3 length: 13 residues. Trimming took 9 bases from V and 5 from J; bases not matched to a gene: 9. Among Cohort 3 donors, those recovered had two negative PCRs, clearance, or symptom resolution. This clone appeared a single time. Source study methods: Reference gene primer amplification gave estimated nucleated cell counts. Using immunoSEQ multiplex PCR, the repertoire was profiled, and TCRdb retains in-frame clones only, with some absent. D and trimming come from the DNA, and the V and J calls and clone size come from that table. The table includes approximately 220,000 clones, over 80% detected once.

The specimen was PBMCs or T cells enriched from blood (not recorded which). This TCR derives from a woman aged 40 to 50 who had recovered from COVID-19. The chain has TRBV6-5 and TRBJ2-5; 7 bases are a match to TRBD1. Here the CDR3 reads CASGQGERETQYF. The CDR3 bases are TGTGCCAGTGGCCAGGGGGAGAGGGAGACCCAGTACTTC.